The following is a T cell receptor (beta chain) sequence with its context. Its target is unknown. One end of the junction varies from germline; a read error may be responsible. The data derive from a study of T cell responses to AZD1222 COVID-19 vaccine. As for the study in general: Second-dose intervals near 4 or 12 weeks were combined. Study-level results: Nearly half of spike-specific TCRs reportedly go after variant regions that carry no mutations. The study found Spike-specific TCR breadth and depth rose after two AZD1222 doses.

Clones were sequenced by immunoSEQ multiplex PCR, and TCRdb holds only the in-frame ones, with some missing. There are some 130,000 clones in the sample; roughly 89% occur only once, and roughly 2% lies in the top ten. The CDR3 sequence is 13 residues long. Germline lookup yields CDR1 SNHLY and CDR2 FYNNEI. This clonotype was sampled from an adult in good health. The chain links TRBV2 to TRBJ1-2, with D possibly being TRBD1 (5 bases). Sequences were derived from peripheral blood, sampled on day 0 of AZD1222 vaccination. This chain's CDR3 is CVSSESGEHGYTF. CDR3 coding DNA: TGTGTCAGCAGTGAGTCGGGGGAGCATGGCTACACCTTC.